These T cell receptor beta chains were read from a single sample in a study of graft-versus-host responses after intestinal transplantation. No antigen is known for these receptors. Repertoires were generated with immunoSEQ multiplex PCR, while TCRdb's copy carries only in-frame clones and drops some. The sample comprises about 100,000 clones, roughly 90% of which are singletons, and 0.95% rests with the top ten. This material consisted of unstimulated CD4+ T cells sorted from spleen or lymph node cells, taken before transplant. Source of these receptors: a human donor who was the organ donor for an intestinal transplant. CDR3s include the opening cysteine and the closing phenylalanine or tryptophan. Fields, in order: clone size, V gene, J gene, CDR3 protein. Some rows mark clone size as missing; the rest say once, few, many or name a class of expanded clone.

NA	TRBV4-1	TRBJ2-6	CASSQEYLVMTGSGANVLTF
NA	TRBV18	TRBJ2-1	CASSPDRGVYNEQFF
NA	TRBV28	TRBJ1-6	CASSFWRTGRIVALHF
NA	TRBV21-1	TRBJ1-2	CASSNQAGYTF
NA	TRBV5-6	TRBJ1-3	CASSYGERDTIYF
NA	TRBV6-1	TRBJ1-2	CASRMGGQGGYGYTF
NA	TRBV19	TRBJ2-2	CASRGTGGTGELFF
NA	TRBV30	TRBJ1-4	CAWSTGTGNEKLFF
NA	TRBV9	TRBJ1-3	CASSANPPGFKSSGNTIYF
NA	TRBV6-4	TRBJ2-1	CASSDEAGGSYNEQFF
NA	TRBV23-1	TRBJ2-5	CASSQEETQYF
once	TRBV30	TRBJ2-7	CAWNSDTIYSYEQYF
NA	TRBV27	TRBJ1-6	CASSSNRVSYNSPLHF
NA	TRBV28	TRBJ2-4	CASIGTGRSIQYF
NA	TRBV2	TRBJ2-7	CASSLRTGWGLGEQYF
NA	TRBV7-9	TRBJ2-5	CASSLWGGVRGNQETQYF
NA	TRBV6-1	TRBJ2-7	CASSRVRGRGEQYF
NA	TRBV6-5	NA	CASSLARVQETQYF
NA	TRBV5-1	TRBJ1-1	CASSLANTGQGFSEAFF
once	TRBV30	TRBJ1-2	CAWSVSREDGYTF
NA	TRBV4-2	TRBJ2-1	CASRLAGYNEQFF
NA	TRBV7-8	TRBJ1-2	CASSLAGYGGGYTF
NA	TRBV28	TRBJ1-4	CASSSGTENEKLFF
NA	TRBV7-2	TRBJ1-2	CASSSWVGTVNGGYTF
NA	TRBV6-6	TRBJ2-7	CASSYYGPAAGSEQYF
NA	TRBV7-9	TRBJ1-2	CASSLQGNYGYTF
NA	TRBV27	TRBJ2-7	CASSPGYFSYEQYF
NA	TRBV19	TRBJ1-6	CASNRDRGRNNSPLHF
NA	TRBV11-2	TRBJ1-6	CASSAQGTPSPLHF
NA	TRBV28	TRBJ2-7	CASSFGSRDYF
NA	TRBV11-1	TRBJ1-6	CASTAGQSYNSPPHF
NA	TRBV28	TRBJ2-5	CASSLSALTQETQYF
NA	TRBV19	TRBJ2-4	CASSITESKNIQYF
NA	TRBV12-5	TRBJ2-3	CASGLLGTDTQYF
NA	TRBV7-2	TRBJ1-4	CASSPDRGRNEKLFF
NA	TRBV15	TRBJ1-6	CATSTLVSGSPLHF
NA	TRBV10-3	TRBJ1-1	CAISVGGREAFF
NA	TRBV6-4	TRBJ2-3	CASTRDPGPSTDTQYF
NA	TRBV4-2	TRBJ2-5	CASSPKKGGQETQYF
NA	TRBV30	TRBJ1-1	CAWSVSRPGWFTEAFF
NA	TRBV5-8	TRBJ1-4	CASLRRDGGNEKLFF
NA	TRBV5-4	TRBJ1-1	CASSWVKGRGDTEAFF
NA	TRBV10-3	TRBJ2-2	CAISEAMAGTGELFF
NA	TRBV4-1	TRBJ1-5	CASSQGRGRSSNQPQHF
NA	TRBV5-6	TRBJ1-1	CASSSNTAEAFF
NA	TRBV2	TRBJ2-7	CASSGQSYEQYF
NA	TRBV28	TRBJ1-3	CASSLRGYGNTIYF
few	TRBV10-3	TRBJ1-6	CAISESRSTGTLHF
NA	TRBV7-9	TRBJ2-1	CASSSIRGRLNNEQFF
NA	TRBV6-1	TRBJ2-3	CASSESAGGPDTQYF
NA	TRBV6-1	TRBJ1-1	CASSVGGNTEAFF
NA	TRBV11-3	TRBJ2-1	CASSKSGGTWNEQFF
NA	TRBV6-5	TRBJ1-2	CASSTPGEGYTF
NA	TRBV4-2	TRBJ2-7	CASSQGGTGVSYEQYF